This T cell receptor (beta chain) was retrieved from a study of T cell clonotyping in hematopoietic cell transplantation. This CDR3 is built from 15 residues. Germline loops: CDR1 MNHEY, CDR2 SMNVEV (reference sequence). Trimming removed 3 bases from V and 0 bases from J; junction bases left unmatched: 4. Profiled with immunoSEQ multiplex PCR; TCRdb holds only in-frame clones, not every one. The sample consists of some 13,000 clones, about three fifths of them appearing once. The chain joins TRBV27 to TRBJ1-2; the match to TRBD1 covers 7 bases. The TCR sequence derives from a human donor who either received an allogeneic hematopoietic cell transplant for a myeloid malignancy or was a related donor (not recorded which). Some clones in this sample may be carry-over from other donors' samples. Sequencing input: PBMCs. The CDR3 coding sequence is TGTGCCAGCAGTTTCGACAGGGCAGCTAACTATGGCTACACCTTC. As protein: CASSFDRAANYGYTF.